These 23 T cell receptor beta chains were all obtained from the same sample, sequenced in a study of CD8+CD57+ T cells in acquired aplastic anemia. Genomic DNA, the template, was used for profiling of the TCR beta VDJ and CDR3. In TCRdb, the reads were re-called with MiXCR into one record per CDR3 protein. The sample shows around 200,000 distinct CDR3 sequences, approximately 57% of them seen only once. Sequenced sample: sorted CD4+, CD8+, or CD8+CD57+ T cells (not recorded which) from PBMCs. All receptors derive from a human donor in good health.

The V gene is TRBV7-2, the J gene TRBJ1-5; D unresolved. The V end was cut by 2 bases, the J end by 0 bases, with 2 bases between. The CDR3 length is 13 residues. Germline loops: CDR1 SGHTA, CDR2 FQGNSA. The CDR3 sequence: CASSLTSNQPQHF. The CDR3 DNA sequence: TGTGCCAGCAGCTTAACTAGCAATCAGCCCCAGCATTTT.

The V call is TRBV7-9, the J call TRBJ1-5; D call uncertain. CDR1 SEHNR and CDR2 FQNEAQ come from the germline V gene (reference sequence). V lost 4 bases and J lost 7, with 11 bases in between. The CDR3 is 13 amino acids. The CDR3: CASSSYLGQPQHF. The CDR3 DNA sequence: TGTGCCAGCAGCTCCTATCTTGGGCAGCCCCAGCATTTT.

The J gene is TRBJ2-6, the V gene TRBV7-9; no reliable D call. The V end was cut by 4 bases, the J end by 4 bases, with 11 bases between. Germline CDR1 SEHNR, CDR2 FQNEAQ (reference sequence). This CDR3 contains 15 residues. The CDR3 is CASSYGPIGANVLTF. The CDR3 coding sequence is TGTGCCAGCAGCTATGGACCGATAGGGGCCAACGTCCTGACTTTC.

This CDR3 reads CASSRSGAASYEQYF. The CDR3 DNA is TGTGCCAGCAGCCGCAGCGGGGCAGCGTCCTACGAGCAGTACTTC. The chain has TRBV7-3 and TRBJ2-7; 7 bases agree with TRBD2. Germline-derived CDR1 and CDR2 are SGHTA and FQGTGA. V lost 5 bases and J lost 1; bases outside the gene matches: 8. The CDR3 length is 15 residues.

The chain links TRBV19 to TRBJ1-5, with 7 bases aligning to TRBD1. V shed 1 base, J shed 4 bases, and the junction held 10 bases outside the gene matches. CDR1 is LNHDA and CDR2 is SQIVND in the germline V gene (reference sequence). CDR3 length: 17 residues. This CDR3 reads CASSIGWGTAINQPQHF. The DNA for the CDR3 is TGTGCCAGTAGTATAGGGTGGGGGACAGCGATTAATCAGCCCCAGCATTTT.

The gene calls are TRBV24-1 and TRBJ2-1; 15 bases are a match to TRBD2. The V gene end was trimmed by 9 bases and the J gene end by 0 bases; junction bases not matched to a gene: 8. In germline, CDR1 is KGHDR, CDR2 SFDVKD. This CDR3 region has 18 residues. CDR3 nucleotide sequence: TGTGCCACCTCGGGACTAGCGGGGGGCCCAACCTCCTACAATGAGCAGTTCTTC. This codes for CATSGLAGGPTSYNEQFF.

This clonotype was observed many times. This chain links TRBV7-9 with TRBJ2-7, with no clear D. V shed 1 base and J shed 3 bases, with 10 bases lying between them. CDR3 length: 14 amino acids. Germline V CDR1 and CDR2: SEHNR, FQNEAQ (reference sequence). CDR3: CASSLDGRSYEQYF. The CDR3 nucleotides are TGTGCCAGCAGCTTAGACGGCAGGAGCTACGAGCAGTACTTC.

The chain couples TRBV9 to TRBJ2-6, with D unresolved. The CDR3 loop spans 16 amino acids. V lost 5 bases to trimming and J lost 0 bases, with 12 bases between them. Germline loops: CDR1 SGDLS, CDR2 YYNGEE. The CDR3 DNA reads TGTGCCAGCAGTGAAGCTCTATTCTCTGGGGCCAACGTCCTGACTTTC. This encodes CASSEALFSGANVLTF.

This chain connects TRBV19 to TRBJ2-1; unclear D gene. Trimming removed 3 bases at V and 8 bases at J, with 8 bases between. This CDR3 is 12 amino acids long. Germline lookup yields CDR1 LNHDA and CDR2 SQIVND (reference sequence). DNA for the CDR3: TGTGCCAGTAGTATCTCGTATTATGAGCAGTTCTTC. Translated, it gives CASSISYYEQFF.

The chain is built from TRBV7-9 and TRBJ2-7, with 12 bases that match TRBD2. In germline, CDR1 is SEHNR, CDR2 FQNEAQ (reference sequence). The J segment lost 6 bases and the V segment lost 10 bases, leaving 13 bases of the junction unmatched. The CDR3 runs 15 residues. The CDR3: CATSELAGGDGEQYF. The CDR3, as DNA: TGTGCCACCAGTGAGCTAGCGGGAGGGGATGGCGAGCAGTACTTC.

As regards this clonotype: This sequence may be a read error, since a much larger clone differs from it by one base. This chain links TRBV27 with TRBJ1-1; unclear D gene. The V gene's germline CDR1 is MNHEY and CDR2 SMNVEV (reference sequence). The CDR3 sequence is 14 residues long. Trimming pared 0 bases from V and 6 bases from J, leaving 11 bases between. DNA for the CDR3: TGTGCCAGCAGTTTATCTGCCTACAGAGCTGAAGCTTTCTTT. Translating gives CASSLSAYRAEAFF.

The chain uses TRBV25-1 and TRBJ2-2, with a possible D match to TRBD1 (6 bases). V lost 2 bases and J lost 5, with 9 bases in between. There are 14 residues in the CDR3. In germline, CDR1 is MGHDK, CDR2 SYGVNS. The CDR3 DNA reads TGTGCCAGCAGTGAAGGACAGACTACCGGGGAGCTGTTTTTT. This encodes CASSEGQTTGELFF. Together with reference TRBV25-1 and TRBJ2-2, the CDR3 gives the full variable domain: EADIYQTPRYLVIGTGKKITLECSQTMGHDKMYWYQQDPGMELHLIHYSYGVNSTEKGDLSSESTVSRIRTEHFPLTLESARPSHTSQYLCASSEGQTTGELFFGEGSRLTVL.

This chain's CDR3 is CASSEGGEGNSGNTIYF. In nucleotides, the CDR3 is TGTGCCAGCAGCGAGGGGGGGGAGGGCAACTCTGGAAACACCATATATTTT. This chain joins TRBV9 and TRBJ1-3; the D gene is possibly TRBD1 (6 bases). Germline V gene data show CDR1 as SGDLS and CDR2 as YYNGEE. The CDR3 extends over 17 amino acids. V lost 3 bases and J 0 bases, leaving 16 bases between the germline ends.

The chain carries TRBV3-1 and TRBJ2-5; D gene ambiguous. The CDR3 is 13 amino acids. Germline V gene data show CDR1 as LGHDT and CDR2 as YNNKEL (reference sequence). Trimming stripped 1 base from V and 5 bases from J, with 8 bases between. The CDR3, as DNA: TGTGCCAGCAGCCAAGTTAACGGGGAGACCCAGTACTTC. It specifies CASSQVNGETQYF.

The rearrangement uses TRBV7-9 and TRBJ1-4, with a tentative D call TRBD1 (6 bases). V lost 4 bases to trimming and J lost 5 bases, with 20 bases between them. Germline CDR1 and CDR2: SEHNR and FQNEAQ (reference sequence). The CDR3 has 17 residues. The DNA for the CDR3 is TGTGCCAGCAGCTCCGGGACATGGTCCGCCTCAAATGAAAAACTGTTTTTT. Translation gives CASSSGTWSASNEKLFF.

The chain joins TRBV20-1 to TRBJ1-5; TRBD1 is a possible D gene (6 bases). This CDR3 is 14 amino acids long. V was pared by 2 bases and J by 5 bases, with 13 bases between. Per germline, CDR1 DFQATT and CDR2 SNEGSKA (reference sequence). In DNA form, the CDR3 reads TGCAGTGCTAGATCTAGACAGGCTTATCAGCCCCAGCATTTT. As protein: CSARSRQAYQPQHF.

J is TRBJ2-2 and V is TRBV24-1; no reliable D call. The V and J ends lost 3 bases and 4 bases respectively, with 5 bases between them. CDR1 KGHDR and CDR2 SFDVKD come from the germline V gene. The CDR3 has 13 residues. The CDR3 DNA follows: TGTGCCACCAGTGATAGGAGCACCGGGGAGCTGTTTTTT. It encodes CATSDRSTGELFF.

This clonotype was counted once. The V call is TRBV20-1, the J call TRBJ1-1; TRBD1 is a possible D gene (5 bases). V lost 3 bases and J lost 5, with 16 bases in between. The CDR3 totals 14 residues. The germline CDR1 and CDR2 sequences are DFQATT and SNEGSKA (reference sequence). CDR3 region: CSARGGGYKTEAFF. CDR3 in DNA: TGCAGTGCTAGGGGTGGGGGATATAAGACTGAAGCTTTCTTT.

The J gene is TRBJ2-7, the V gene TRBV20-1; TRBD2 aligns across 9 bases. The CDR3 is 13 residues long. Per germline, CDR1 DFQATT and CDR2 SNEGSKA (reference sequence). Trimming removed 4 bases from V and 2 bases from J; junction bases left unmatched: 3. This CDR3 reads CSATSGETYEQYF. CDR3 bases: TGCAGTGCTACTAGCGGGGAAACCTACGAGCAGTACTTC.

This chain links TRBV7-9 with TRBJ1-5; TRBD1 aligns across 7 bases. This CDR3 has 14 residues. CDR1 and CDR2 (germline): SEHNR, FQNEAQ (reference sequence). After removal of 5 bases from V and 14 bases from J, the junction contained 15 bases not matched to a gene. The CDR3 DNA is TGTGCCAGCAGCAACCACGGGACAGCAGTCTACGAGCATTTT. Translating it yields CASSNHGTAVYEHF. Filled out from reference TRBV7-9 and TRBJ1-5, the complete variable domain reads DTGVSQNPRHKITKRGQNVTFRCDPISEHNRLYWYRQTLGQGPEFLTYFQNEAQLEKSRLLSDRFSAERPKGSFSTLEIQRTEQGDSAMYLCASSNHGTAVYEHFGDGTRLSIL.

The gene calls are TRBV20-1 and TRBJ2-2, with D possibly called TRBD1 or TRBD2 (5 bases each). CDR3 size: 14 residues. Trimming stripped 4 bases from V and 0 bases from J, with 9 bases between. CDR1 is DFQATT and CDR2 is SNEGSKA in the germline V gene (reference sequence). The CDR3 loop is CSATGTANTGELFF. DNA of the CDR3: TGCAGTGCTACAGGGACCGCGAACACCGGGGAGCTGTTTTTT.

This clonotype was recorded many times. The chain employs TRBV6-5 and TRBJ1-4; 8 nucleotides align to TRBD1. This CDR3 region has 18 residues. V trimming: 0 bases; J trimming: 0 bases; junction bases outside the gene matches: 6. CDR1 is MNHEY, CDR2 SVGAGI, per germline. The CDR3 DNA is TGTGCCAGCAGTTACTCACTACAGGGGGTTGCAACTAATGAAAAACTGTTTTTT. This sequence encodes CASSYSLQGVATNEKLFF.

The chain uses TRBV9 and TRBJ2-1; TRBD1 agrees at 9 bases. The trim removed 0 bases at V and 3 bases at J, leaving 4 bases unmatched. Germline V CDR1 and CDR2: SGDLS, YYNGEE. CDR3 length: 16 amino acids. The CDR3 protein is CASSVGGQGLYNEQFF. CDR3 coding DNA: TGTGCCAGCAGCGTAGGAGGACAGGGGCTCTACAATGAGCAGTTCTTC.